What follows describes a single T cell receptor beta chain. The antigen this receptor binds is unknown. Base qualities are missing; no much larger clone stands one base away. Other DNA sequences from this sample encode an identical CDR3 as well. The CDR3 regions of human TCRbeta chains were analyzed by immunosequencing. Concerning the study's data processing: TCRs in the repertoires were compared against a reference library of SARS-CoV-2-specific TCRs that had been generated with the MIRA antigen-specificity platform. Breadth meant the fraction of unique TCRs that were SARS-CoV-2-associated, whereas depth meant the fraction of total T cells that were SARS-CoV-2-associated. Using the MIRA data, every spike-specific TCR was mapped to the spike region that the TCR reacted to and assigned to either a CD4 or a CD8 class. Log10-transformed breadth and depth values were compared by one-way ANOVA with Sidak's multiple comparisons tests. The table comes from immuneACCESS by way of TCRdb, which keeps in-frame sequences with V and J called. Part of the clones is missing from these tables; in studies checked, under half for an unresolved V gene and the rest for unknown reasons. V, J and clone size are those of that table, while D and trimming were read from the DNA. The sample table shows nearly 110,000 clones, and around 90% are seen once. Roughly 8% of the sample is in the top ten clones.

These data belong to a study of T cell responses to AZD1222 COVID-19 vaccine (dated by TCRdb to about 2021). At the level of the whole study: TCR sequencing covered more than 230 trial participants: some 210 given two doses of AZD1222 and 26 given two doses of MenACWY control vaccine. Enrollment into the trials was organized by age into subgroups of 18-55, 56-69 and 70-plus years, and those subgroups contained roughly 150, 30 and 60 TCR-sequenced participants, respectively.

The research as a whole found: Because no samples from the day 14 peak response were available, repertoires could be characterized only after the peak T cell response. Most participants were white British and females outnumbered males, and the authors suggested that clonal diversity may have been underestimated. The 56-69-year group was small, and its depth increase did not reach significance, likely because of low power. Conclusions about previously exposed vaccinees are limited, since just 6 or 7 AZD1222 recipients were seropositive for SARS-CoV-2 at baseline. A significant rise in spike-specific TCR breadth and depth was observed after two AZD1222 doses relative to day 0 and relative to MenACWY recipients. The vaccine-associated CD4 TCRs covered the entire spike protein, and the dominant responses fell in regions 160-218 and 743-854. Nearly half of unique spike-specific TCRs reportedly recognized epitopes outside regions mutated in the B.1.351 and B.1.1.7 variants.

Sample time point, as interpreted from the label and publication: about 28 days (+/-7) after the second vaccine dose. AZD1222 recipients with second doses at about 4 weeks or about 12 weeks were pooled, because spike-specific TCR depth and breadth did not differ between schedules. Vaccinee samples were obtained from the UK trials COV001 and COV002, which included a single-blind randomized controlled phase 2/3 trial of AZD1222 (ChAdOx1 nCoV-19) in healthy adults. For TCRbeta chain sequencing, PBMC samples were collected from trial participants at day 0 and at day 28 after the second dose. Reading from cysteine to phenylalanine, the CDR3 counts 15 amino acids. The read is trimmed to its CDR3 DNA, 45 bases read in frame from base 1. For CDR1 and CDR2, the germline V gene lists SGHTA and FQGNSA. From V the trimming removes 1 base and from J it removes 6 bases, while the gene matches leave 4 bases of the junction unaccounted for.

This chain joins TRBV7-2 to TRBJ2-3; a stretch of 10 junction bases matches TRBD2. This sequence originates from an adult who received the AZD1222 COVID-19 vaccine. Source: peripheral blood, taken 28 days after the second AZD1222 dose. DNA sequence: TGTGCCAGCAGCTTAGGGCTAGCGGGGGCGGATACGCAGTATTTT. Translated, this gives CASSLGLAGADTQYF.